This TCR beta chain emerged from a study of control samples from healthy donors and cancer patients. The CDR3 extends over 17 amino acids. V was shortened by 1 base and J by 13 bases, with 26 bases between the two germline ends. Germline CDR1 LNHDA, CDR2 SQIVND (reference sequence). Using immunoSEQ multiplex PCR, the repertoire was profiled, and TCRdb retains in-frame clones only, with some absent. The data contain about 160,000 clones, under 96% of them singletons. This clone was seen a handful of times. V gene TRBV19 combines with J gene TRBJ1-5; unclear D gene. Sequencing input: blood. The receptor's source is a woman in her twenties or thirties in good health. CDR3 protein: CASSIVFVWGPSFVQHF. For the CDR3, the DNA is TGTGCCAGTAGTATAGTGTTTGTGTGGGGTCCCTCATTCGTACAGCATTTT.